This TCR beta chain was recorded in a study of control samples from healthy donors and cancer patients. This table comes from immunoSEQ multiplex PCR, and its TCRdb copy is limited to in-frame clones, with some not included. Among 120,000 or so clones listed, around 87% were seen once. The germline V gene has CDR1 SEHNR and CDR2 FQNEAQ (reference sequence). Germline trimming cut 6 bases from V and 3 bases from J; bases unmatched to any gene: 7. The CDR3 sequence is 15 residues long. This clone is medium-sized by share. The TCR sequence derives from a woman aged 60-75 years with lung cancer. J is TRBJ2-2 and V is TRBV7-9; the match to TRBD1 covers 7 bases. Material for sequencing was PBMCs. CDR3 DNA: TGTGCCAGCAGAAGCCGGGACAGCGACACCGGGGAGCTGTTTTTT. Protein: CASRSRDSDTGELFF.